In this sample, the clone carrying this T cell receptor beta chain turned up once. Antigen: not known. V gave up 2 bases and J gave up 0 bases, with 10 bases separating them. The CDR3 contains 15 residues. Germline values: CDR1 PRHDT, CDR2 FYEKMQ (reference sequence). This entry comes from a study of OX40 agonist ivuxolimab in advanced cancers. Notes on the study in general: The CD4+ and CD8+ T cells in the blood had expanded clonally by week 6 at 0.1 to 3.0 mg/kg. CD8+ T cells were the subset that, on average, had more expanded clones than CD4+.

Profiling relied on immunoSEQ multiplex PCR, and the TCRdb table lists in-frame clones only, not all of them. The table shows around 68,000 clones, with approximately 86% occurring only once. The receptor's source is an adult with an advanced solid tumor such as melanoma, head and neck, liver or kidney cancer. The chain carries TRBV13 and TRBJ1-1; TRBD1 might be the D (5 bases). Sequenced here: CD4+ or CD8+ T cells sorted from blood, sampled in a trial of the OX40 agonist ivuxolimab. The CDR3 sequence is CASSLRDSLNTEAFF. CDR3 nucleotides: TGTGCCAGCAGCTTAAGAGACAGCTTGAACACTGAAGCTTTCTTT.